The 3 T cell receptor beta chains given below trace back to one sample, sequenced in a study of T cell clonality in common variable immunodeficiency. TCRdb keeps only in-frame clones here, not all; method: immunoSEQ multiplex PCR. Listed for the sample are about 64,000 clones, none seen a single time. Sequencing was done on a sample of peripheral blood mononuclear cells. The receptors come from a person aged 18 to 70 in good health.

As for this clone: Read sequence stops 3 residues before the CDR3 end, and the germline J gene provides the missing end. V gene TRBV11-2 combines with J gene TRBJ2-3, with D unclear. Per germline, CDR1 SGHAT and CDR2 FQNNGV. CDR3 length: 11 residues. With 7 bases removed from V and 4 bases from J, the gap between germline ends came to 6 bases. CDR3: CASTRADTQYF. Incomplete CDR3 DNA: TGTGCCAGCACCCGGGCAGATACG. The full variable domain, its missing parts supplied by reference TRBV11-2 and TRBJ2-3, is EAGVAQSPRYKIIEKRQSVAFWCNPISGHATLYWYQQILGQGPKLLIQFQNNGVVDDSQLPKDRFSAERLKGVDSTLKIQPAKLEDSAVYLCASTRADTQYFGPGTRLTVL.

Remarks on this clone: The CDR3 extends 3 residues past the end of the read, so its final part is completed from the germline J gene. The V call is TRBV5-1, the J call TRBJ2-1, with 12 positions matching TRBD2. The CDR3 runs 16 residues. CDR1 is SGHRS, CDR2 YFSETQ, per germline. Trimming at V came to 4 bases and at J to 7 bases, leaving 9 bases not matched to a gene. The CDR3 spells CASSPGLAGYVNEQFF. CDR3 DNA (partial): TGCGCCAGCAGCCCTGGACTAGCGGGGTATGTAAATGAG.

This clone was picked up a small number of times. A far larger clone is only one base removed, so a read error is likely. Sequencing ends 3 residues short of the CDR3 end; the germline J gene provides the rest. This same CDR3 is encoded by further DNA sequences in the sample. The chain couples TRBV18 to TRBJ2-3; D perhaps matches TRBD1 (6 bases). Germline lookup yields CDR1 KGHSH and CDR2 LQKENI. The ends were cut back, 6 bases at V and 2 bases at J, with 18 bases in the middle. The CDR3 loop spans 16 amino acids. The sequenced CDR3 bases are TGTGCCAGCTCCCCTCCCGGGACAACCCCCACAGATACG. It specifies CASSPPGTTPTDT. The CDR3 as a whole reads CASSPPGTTPTDTQYF.